The 22 T cell receptor beta chains reported below all come from one sample, sequenced in a study of T cell changes during pregnancy in multiple sclerosis. The repertoire was sequenced with immunoSEQ multiplex PCR; TCRdb's copy has only in-frame clones and lacks some. This table holds about 60,000 clones, roughly 89% found once. The sequences come from CD4+ T cells from peripheral blood mononuclear cells, collected after pregnancy. Every receptor here comes from a female donor in good health, enrolled as a control in a pregnancy study.

Concerning this clone itself: The germline gene is not matched at one end of the junction; a read error may be the cause. This chain connects TRBV7-7 to TRBJ2-1, with 10 nucleotides matching TRBD2. Germline V CDR1 and CDR2: SSHAT, FNYEAQ (reference sequence). The CDR3 totals 16 residues. The CDR3 loop is CASSLRPSGGGDEQFF. The CDR3 DNA sequence: TGTGCTAGCAGCTTAAGGCCTAGCGGGGGAGGGGATGAGCAGTTCTTC.

The rearrangement uses TRBV2 and TRBJ2-7, with 8 bases aligning to TRBD1. Per germline, CDR1 SNHLY and CDR2 FYNNEI. Trimming cost V 7 bases and J 1 base; bases outside gene matches: 12. The CDR3 runs 16 residues. DNA of the CDR3: TGTGCCAGCACCCCCGGGGTGACAGGGGAATCCTACGAGCAGTACTTC. This translates into CASTPGVTGESYEQYF.

The chain has TRBV7-6 and TRBJ1-3; 7 nucleotides align to TRBD1. The CDR3 loop spans 19 amino acids. CDR1 is SGHVS and CDR2 is FNYEAQ in the germline V gene. V dropped 4 bases and J dropped 1; count of bases not matched to a gene: 16. The CDR3 spells CASSSPEAGGVWSGNTIYF. Here the CDR3 DNA reads TGTGCCAGCAGCTCGCCGGAAGCAGGGGGTGTATGGTCTGGAAACACCATATATTTT.

The gene calls are TRBV18 and TRBJ2-5, with TRBD2 as a possible D gene (5 bases). Per the germline V gene, CDR1 is KGHSH and CDR2 is LQKENI. CDR3 length equals 13 residues. V was trimmed by 1 base and J by 7 bases, leaving 10 bases between them. CDR3 bases: TGTGCCAGCTCACCACGGCGGGCCGGGACCCAGTACTTC. Its protein is CASSPRRAGTQYF.

This sequence joins TRBV5-1 and TRBJ2-2; maybe TRBD1 (5 bases). Trimming took off 3 bases at V and 1 base at J, with 22 bases between the two ends. The CDR3 is made up of 19 amino acids. Germline V gene sequence: CDR1 SGHRS, CDR2 YFSETQ. In DNA, the CDR3 is TGCGCCAGCAGCTCCCACCGCTTGGAGCATAGGGGGAACACCGGGGAGCTGTTTTTT. Protein: CASSSHRLEHRGNTGELFF.

V and J are TRBV19 and TRBJ1-3; the match to TRBD1 covers 8 bases. The CDR3 loop spans 16 amino acids. V lost 8 bases and J lost 0; bases outside the gene matches: 9. Germline V gene lookup returns CDR1 LNHDA and CDR2 SQIVND (reference sequence). CDR3 in DNA: TGTGCCAGTGTACCTCCAGGGGGCCGCTCTGGAAACACCATATATTTT. Its translation is CASVPPGGRSGNTIYF.

The genes are TRBV11-3 and TRBJ2-2, with TRBD2 matching over 8 bases. V shed 0 bases and J 7 bases; nucleotides not matched to a gene: 10. CDR3 length: 17 amino acids. Germline V gene data show CDR1 as SGHNT and CDR2 as YENEEA. The CDR3 region has the DNA TGTGCCAGCAGCTTAGATGCTCAGCGGGGGATGCTCGGGGAGCTGTTTTTT. Protein product: CASSLDAQRGMLGELFF.

The chain uses TRBV9 and TRBJ2-7; 7 bases line up with TRBD2. Germline CDR1 is SGDLS and CDR2 is YYNGEE. The V and J ends lost 0 bases and 3 bases, in that order; junction bases with no gene match: 6. The CDR3 length is 15 residues. The CDR3 bases are TGTGCCAGCAGCGTAGAGCCAGCGGGGCTCTACGAGCAGTACTTC. It encodes CASSVEPAGLYEQYF. The full variable domain, its missing parts supplied by reference TRBV9 and TRBJ2-7, is DSGVTQTPKHLITATGQRVTLRCSPRSGDLSVYWYQQSLDQGLQFLIQYYNGEERAKGNILERFSAQQFPDLHSELNLSSLELGDSALYFCASSVEPAGLYEQYFGPGTRLTVT.

The gene calls are TRBV6-5 and TRBJ1-2, with 7 positions matching TRBD1. CDR3 length equals 14 residues. V lost 8 bases, J lost 8 bases, and 14 bases stayed unmatched. CDR1 is MNHEY and CDR2 is SVGAGI in the germline V gene. CDR3 protein: CASFQTGMSLGYTF. The DNA of the CDR3 is TGTGCCAGCTTTCAGACAGGGATGAGCTTGGGCTACACCTTC.

This clone appeared once. CDR3 DNA: TGTGCCAGCAGCTACCGGGACAGCCTATTTCAGCCCCAGCATTTT. Its protein product is CASSYRDSLFQPQHF. The chain carries TRBV2 and TRBJ1-5; 7 bases align to TRBD1. J lost 6 bases, V lost 6 bases, and 11 bases had no gene match. Germline V lookup: CDR1 SNHLY, CDR2 FYNNEI. This CDR3 has 15 amino acids. The full variable domain, rest sourced from reference TRBV2 and TRBJ1-5, is EPEVTQTPSHQVTQMGQEVILRCVPISNHLYFYWYRQILGQKVEFLVSFYNNEISEKSEIFDDQFSVERPDGSNFTLKIRSTKLEDSAMYFCASSYRDSLFQPQHFGDGTRLSIL.

The chain couples TRBV7-9 to TRBJ1-4, with 10 bases lining up with TRBD1. Germline V CDR1 and CDR2: SEHNR, FQNEAQ (reference sequence). The CDR3 loop spans 19 amino acids. V was clipped by 4 bases and J by 7 bases; unmatched bases: 18. In nucleotides, the CDR3 is TGTGCCAGCAGCTCCCGGACGGGACAGGGGACTCGGTTAAGTGAAAAACTGTTTTTT. Translation: CASSSRTGQGTRLSEKLFF.

V is TRBV23-1 and J is TRBJ2-1, with 10 positions matching TRBD1. TRBV23-1 belongs to the ORF category, with a function that is uncertain. CDR3 length: 18 residues. Unmatched junction bases numbered 13, after V lost 2 bases and J lost 6 bases. In nucleotides, the CDR3 is TGCGCCAGCAGTCAACTCCATCGGGGACAGGGGAAACTCAATGAGCAGTTCTTC. Translating gives CASSQLHRGQGKLNEQFF.

CDR3 protein: CASSRDRAGNTIYF. CDR3 sequence (DNA): TGTGCCAGTAGCCGGGACAGGGCTGGAAACACCATATATTTT. The chain has TRBV19 and TRBJ1-3; 9 bases are shared with TRBD1. This CDR3 is 14 amino acids long. Trimming cost V 6 bases and J 2 bases; bases outside gene matches: 2. Germline V gives CDR1 LNHDA, CDR2 SQIVND (reference sequence).

CDR3 in amino acids: CASSVGAGISGANVLTF. CDR3 bases: TGTGCCAGCAGCGTAGGGGCGGGTATCTCTGGGGCCAACGTCCTGACTTTC. The chain joins TRBV9 to TRBJ2-6, with TRBD2 as a possible D gene (5 bases). Trimming pared 0 bases from V and 0 bases from J, leaving 10 bases between. There are 17 residues in the CDR3. Germline CDR1 SGDLS, CDR2 YYNGEE. The full variable domain, completed using reference TRBV9 and TRBJ2-6, is DSGVTQTPKHLITATGQRVTLRCSPRSGDLSVYWYQQSLDQGLQFLIQYYNGEERAKGNILERFSAQQFPDLHSELNLSSLELGDSALYFCASSVGAGISGANVLTFGAGSRLTVL.

The gene calls are TRBV6-5 and TRBJ1-1; D gene ambiguous. V lost 6 bases and J lost 1, with 15 bases in between. Germline V gives CDR1 MNHEY, CDR2 SVGAGI. The CDR3 runs to 15 residues. DNA of the CDR3: TGTGCCAGCAGACCAGTCGCCCGGAGGAACACTGAAGCTTTCTTT. Protein product: CASRPVARRNTEAFF.

The genes are TRBV30 and TRBJ1-4, with 10 positions matching TRBD1. This CDR3 is 14 amino acids long. After removal of 3 bases from V and 8 bases from J, the junction contained 6 bases not matched to a gene. The germline V gene encodes CDR1 GTSNPN and CDR2 SVGIG (reference sequence). The CDR3 region has the DNA TGTGCCTGGAGCCTGACAGGGGGCAGGGAAAAACTGTTTTTT. This encodes CAWSLTGGREKLFF.

CDR3 nucleotides: TGTGCCATCAAGAATGCTAGCGGGGGCACAGATACGCAGTATTTT. Protein product: CAIKNASGGTDTQYF. The chain combines TRBV10-3 with TRBJ2-3, with 9 bases matching TRBD2. Germline lookup yields CDR1 ENHRY and CDR2 SYGVKD. The CDR3 spans 15 residues. The ends lost 7 bases at V and 1 base at J; junction bases unmatched: 6.

The chain has TRBV7-9 and TRBJ2-1, with 8 bases fitting TRBD1. The trim removed 8 bases at V and 6 bases at J, leaving 12 bases unmatched. Per the germline V gene, CDR1 is SEHNR and CDR2 is FQNEAQ (reference sequence). There are 15 residues in the CDR3. The DNA of the CDR3 is TGTGCCAGCGTTAAATCGACAGGGGATATCAATGAGCAGTTCTTC. As protein: CASVKSTGDINEQFF.

The chain joins TRBV6-5 to TRBJ2-5; 7 nucleotides match TRBD1. Per the germline V gene, CDR1 is MNHEY and CDR2 is SVGAGI. V shed 5 bases and J 2 bases; nucleotides not matched to a gene: 2. The CDR3 spans 13 residues. DNA for the CDR3: TGTGCCAGCAGTACAGGGGCGCAAGAGACCCAGTACTTC. Amino acids: CASSTGAQETQYF.

This clone has a handful of counts. The chain links TRBV28 to TRBJ1-1; D ambiguous. CDR1 is MDHEN, CDR2 SYDVKM, per germline. The CDR3 length is 14 residues. Trimming shortened V by 7 bases and J by 3 bases, and 15 bases separated the two germline ends. The CDR3 here is CASTIVVADTEAFF. The CDR3 DNA is TGTGCCAGCACAATAGTCGTAGCGGACACTGAAGCTTTCTTT.

The chain uses TRBV4-1 and TRBJ1-6; 8 nucleotides line up with TRBD1. The V gene's germline CDR1 is MGHRA and CDR2 YSYEKL. J was trimmed by 8 bases and V by 3 bases; bases with no gene match: 9. CDR3 size: 16 residues. The CDR3 is CASSHLVDRDDSPLHF. CDR3 nucleotide sequence: TGCGCCAGCAGCCATTTAGTGGACAGGGACGATTCACCCCTCCACTTT.

This clone was seen a single time. V and J are TRBV30 and TRBJ2-2; 7 bases map to TRBD1. In germline, CDR1 is GTSNPN, CDR2 SVGIG (reference sequence). This CDR3 spans 14 amino acids. Trimming took 0 bases from V and 7 from J; bases not matched to a gene: 5. CDR3 DNA: TGTGCCTGGAGTGTACGACAGGGCCACGGGGAGCTGTTTTTT. Amino acids: CAWSVRQGHGELFF.